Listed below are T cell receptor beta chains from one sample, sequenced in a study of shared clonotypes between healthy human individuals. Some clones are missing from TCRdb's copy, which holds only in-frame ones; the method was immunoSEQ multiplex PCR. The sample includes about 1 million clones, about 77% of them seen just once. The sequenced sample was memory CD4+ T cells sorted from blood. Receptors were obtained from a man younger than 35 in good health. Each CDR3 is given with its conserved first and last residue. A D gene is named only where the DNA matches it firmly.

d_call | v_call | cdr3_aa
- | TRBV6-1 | CASSASREAVTQYF
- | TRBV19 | CASGVKGTGELFF
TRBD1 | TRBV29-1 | CSAIAGTGGGDTQYF
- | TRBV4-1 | CASSQEGDREQFF
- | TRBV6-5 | CASSSLNYEQYF
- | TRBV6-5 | CATFGRDNYGYTF
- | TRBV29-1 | CSVLAGAGYTF
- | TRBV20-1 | CSASGWLEQFF
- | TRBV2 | CASRAGGSWIDTQYF
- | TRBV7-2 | CASSFWLAPQQETQYF